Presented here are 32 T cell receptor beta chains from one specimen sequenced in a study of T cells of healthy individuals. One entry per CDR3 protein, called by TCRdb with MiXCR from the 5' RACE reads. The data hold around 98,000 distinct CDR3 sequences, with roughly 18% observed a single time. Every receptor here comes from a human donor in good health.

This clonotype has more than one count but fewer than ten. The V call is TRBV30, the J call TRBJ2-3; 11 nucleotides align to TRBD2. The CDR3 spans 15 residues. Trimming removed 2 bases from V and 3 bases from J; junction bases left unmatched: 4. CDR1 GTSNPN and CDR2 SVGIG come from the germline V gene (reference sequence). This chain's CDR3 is CAWSTGTSGTDTQYF. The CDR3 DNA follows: TGTGCCTGGAGTACCGGGACTAGCGGAACAGATACGCAGTATTTT.

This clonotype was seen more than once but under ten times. The CDR3 loop reads CASSQGGLAGGVADTQYF. The CDR3, as DNA: TGTGCCAGCAGCCAAGGGGGACTAGCGGGGGGTGTCGCAGATACGCAGTATTTT. The chain links TRBV4-2 to TRBJ2-3; 15 bases map to TRBD2. The V gene's germline CDR1 is LGHNA and CDR2 YNFKEQ. The CDR3 length is 18 residues. With V trimmed by 1 base and J by 4 bases, 6 bases remained unmatched.

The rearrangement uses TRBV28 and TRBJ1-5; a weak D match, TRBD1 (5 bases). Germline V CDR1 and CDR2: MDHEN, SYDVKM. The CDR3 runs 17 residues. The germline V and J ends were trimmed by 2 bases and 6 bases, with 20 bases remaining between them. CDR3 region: CASSLGGVKRRGQPQHF. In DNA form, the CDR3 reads TGTGCCAGCAGTTTAGGGGGAGTTAAGAGAAGGGGTCAGCCCCAGCATTTT.

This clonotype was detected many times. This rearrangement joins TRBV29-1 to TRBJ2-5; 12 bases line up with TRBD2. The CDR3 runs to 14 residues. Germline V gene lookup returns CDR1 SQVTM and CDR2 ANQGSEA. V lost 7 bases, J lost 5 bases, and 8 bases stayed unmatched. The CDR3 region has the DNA TGCAGCGCGCGACTAGCGGGAGTTTGGGAGACCCAGTACTTC. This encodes CSARLAGVWETQYF.

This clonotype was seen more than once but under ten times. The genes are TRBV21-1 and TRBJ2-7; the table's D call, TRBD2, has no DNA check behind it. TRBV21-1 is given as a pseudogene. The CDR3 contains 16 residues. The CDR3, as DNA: TGTGCCAGCAGCAAATCCCCCTCCCTCAGGACCTACGAGCAGTACTTC. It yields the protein CASSKSPSLRTYEQYF.

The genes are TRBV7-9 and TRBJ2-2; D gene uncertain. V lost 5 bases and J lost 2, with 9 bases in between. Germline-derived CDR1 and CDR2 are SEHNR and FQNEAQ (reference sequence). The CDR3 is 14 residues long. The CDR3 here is CASSPTTNTGELFF. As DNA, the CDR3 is TGTGCCAGCAGCCCCACAACAAACACCGGGGAGCTGTTTTTT.

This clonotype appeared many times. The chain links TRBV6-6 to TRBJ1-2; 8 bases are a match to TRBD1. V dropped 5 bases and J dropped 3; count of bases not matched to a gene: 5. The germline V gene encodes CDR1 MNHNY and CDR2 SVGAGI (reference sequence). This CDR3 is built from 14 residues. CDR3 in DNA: TGTGCCAGCAGTGAACCAGGGGGCGACTATGGCTACACCTTC. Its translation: CASSEPGGDYGYTF.

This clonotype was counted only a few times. CDR3 in amino acids: CASSQVARLGEKLFF. In nucleotides, the CDR3 is TGTGCCAGCAGCCAAGTGGCCAGGTTGGGAGAAAAACTGTTTTTT. The rearrangement joins TRBV14 to TRBJ1-4; D gene uncertain. V dropped 1 base and J dropped 8 bases, with 14 bases sitting between them. The CDR3 contains 15 residues. Germline lookup yields CDR1 SGHDN and CDR2 FVKESK.

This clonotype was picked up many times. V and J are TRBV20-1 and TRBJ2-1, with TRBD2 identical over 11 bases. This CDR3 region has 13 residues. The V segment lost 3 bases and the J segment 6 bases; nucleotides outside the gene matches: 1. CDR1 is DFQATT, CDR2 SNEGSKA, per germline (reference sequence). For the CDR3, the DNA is TGCAGTGCTAGTAGCGGGAGGGGCAATGAGCAGTTCTTC. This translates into CSASSGRGNEQFF.

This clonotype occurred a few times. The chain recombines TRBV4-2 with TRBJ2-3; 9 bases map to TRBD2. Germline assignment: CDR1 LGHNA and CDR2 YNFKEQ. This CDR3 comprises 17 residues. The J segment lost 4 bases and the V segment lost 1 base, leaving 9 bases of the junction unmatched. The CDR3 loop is CASSQAPAGGPADTQYF. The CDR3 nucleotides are TGTGCCAGCAGCCAAGCGCCTGCGGGAGGGCCCGCAGATACGCAGTATTTT.

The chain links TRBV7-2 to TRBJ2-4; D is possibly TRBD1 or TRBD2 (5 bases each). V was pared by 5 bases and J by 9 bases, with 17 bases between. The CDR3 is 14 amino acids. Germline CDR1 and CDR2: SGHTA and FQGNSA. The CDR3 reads CASSPRDLSFIQYF. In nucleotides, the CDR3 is TGTGCCAGCAGCCCCCGGGACCTAAGCTTCATTCAGTACTTC. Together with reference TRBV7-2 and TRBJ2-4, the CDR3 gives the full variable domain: GAGVSQSPSNKVTEKGKDVELRCDPISGHTALYWYRQSLGQGLEFLIYFQGNSAPDKSGLPSDRFSAERTGGSVSTLTIQRTQQEDSAVYLCASSPRDLSFIQYFGAGTRLSVL.

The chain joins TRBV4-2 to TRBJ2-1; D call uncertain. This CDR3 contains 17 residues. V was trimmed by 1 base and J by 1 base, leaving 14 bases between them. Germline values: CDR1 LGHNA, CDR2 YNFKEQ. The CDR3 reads CASSQGVFSRSYNEQFF. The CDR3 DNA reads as TGTGCCAGCAGCCAAGGAGTCTTTAGTAGATCCTACAATGAGCAGTTCTTC.

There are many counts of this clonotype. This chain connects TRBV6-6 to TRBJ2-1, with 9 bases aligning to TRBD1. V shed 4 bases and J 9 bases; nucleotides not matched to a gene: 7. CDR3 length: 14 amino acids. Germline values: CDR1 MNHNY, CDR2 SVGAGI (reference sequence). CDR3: CASSLTGGVGEQFF. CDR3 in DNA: TGTGCCAGCAGTTTGACAGGGGGGGTAGGTGAGCAGTTCTTC.

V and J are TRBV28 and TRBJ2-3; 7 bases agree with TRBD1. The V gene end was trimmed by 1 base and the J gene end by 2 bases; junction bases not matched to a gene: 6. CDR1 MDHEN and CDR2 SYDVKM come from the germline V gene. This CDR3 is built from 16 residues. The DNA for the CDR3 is TGTGCCAGCAGTTTATTTACAGGGGCTCTCACAGATACGCAGTATTTT. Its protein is CASSLFTGALTDTQYF.

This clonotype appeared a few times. CDR3 nucleotides: TGTGCCATCAGGGGGGAGAATGAGCAGTTCTTC. This gives the protein CAIRGENEQFF. The J gene is TRBJ2-1, the V gene TRBV10-3, with D perhaps being TRBD1 or TRBD2 (5 bases each). Trimming pared 6 bases from V and 7 bases from J, leaving 7 bases between. The CDR3 is 11 amino acids. Germline lookup yields CDR1 ENHRY and CDR2 SYGVKD.

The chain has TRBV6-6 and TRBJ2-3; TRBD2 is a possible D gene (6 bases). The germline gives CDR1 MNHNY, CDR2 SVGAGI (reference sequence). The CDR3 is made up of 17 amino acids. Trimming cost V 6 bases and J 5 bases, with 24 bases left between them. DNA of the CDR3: TGTGCCAGCAGATCGCCACGAGGAGGGGCGCAGTTAGATACGCAGTATTTT. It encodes CASRSPRGGAQLDTQYF.

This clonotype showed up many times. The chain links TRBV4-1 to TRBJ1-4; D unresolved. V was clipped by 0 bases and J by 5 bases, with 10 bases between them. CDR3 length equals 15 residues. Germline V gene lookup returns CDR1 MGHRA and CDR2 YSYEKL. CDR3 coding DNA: TGCGCCAGCAGCCAAGAGGCAAAAGACAATGAAAAACTGTTTTTT. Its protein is CASSQEAKDNEKLFF.

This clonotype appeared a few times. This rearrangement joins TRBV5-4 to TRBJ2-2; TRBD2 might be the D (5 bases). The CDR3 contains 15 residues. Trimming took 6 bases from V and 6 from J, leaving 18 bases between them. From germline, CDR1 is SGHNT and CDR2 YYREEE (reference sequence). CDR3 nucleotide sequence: TGTGCCAGCAACGAGGTATCCGGAGGAGCCGGGGAGCTGTTTTTT. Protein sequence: CASNEVSGGAGELFF.

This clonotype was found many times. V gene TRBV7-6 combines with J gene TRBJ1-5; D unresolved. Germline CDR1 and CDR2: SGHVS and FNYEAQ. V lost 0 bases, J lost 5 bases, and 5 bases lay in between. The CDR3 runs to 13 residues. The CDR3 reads CASSLAGDQPQHF. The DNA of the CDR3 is TGTGCCAGCAGCTTAGCAGGCGATCAGCCCCAGCATTTT.

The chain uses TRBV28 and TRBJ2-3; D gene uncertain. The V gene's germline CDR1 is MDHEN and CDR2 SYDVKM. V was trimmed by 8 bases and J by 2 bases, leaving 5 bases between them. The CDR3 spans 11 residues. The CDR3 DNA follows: TGTGCCAGCGGATACACAGATACGCAGTATTTT. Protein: CASGYTDTQYF.

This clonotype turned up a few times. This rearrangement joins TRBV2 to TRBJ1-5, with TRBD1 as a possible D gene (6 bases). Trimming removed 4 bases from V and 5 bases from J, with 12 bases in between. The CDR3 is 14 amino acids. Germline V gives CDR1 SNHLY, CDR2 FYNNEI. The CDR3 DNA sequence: TGTGCCAGCAGTGCAATCAGGGGCCATCAGCCCCAGCATTTT. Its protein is CASSAIRGHQPQHF.

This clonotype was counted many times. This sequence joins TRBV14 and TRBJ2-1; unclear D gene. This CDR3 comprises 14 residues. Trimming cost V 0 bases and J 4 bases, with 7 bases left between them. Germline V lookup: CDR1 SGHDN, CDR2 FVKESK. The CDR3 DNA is TGTGCCAGCAGCCAAGATCTCCAATACAATGAGCAGTTCTTC. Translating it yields CASSQDLQYNEQFF.

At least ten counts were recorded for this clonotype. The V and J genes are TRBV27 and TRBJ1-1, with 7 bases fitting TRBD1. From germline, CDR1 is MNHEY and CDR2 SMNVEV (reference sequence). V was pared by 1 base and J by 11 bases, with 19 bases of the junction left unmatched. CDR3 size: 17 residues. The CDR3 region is CASSLFANRGRYEGAFF. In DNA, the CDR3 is TGTGCCAGCAGTTTATTCGCAAACAGGGGACGGTATGAAGGGGCTTTCTTT.

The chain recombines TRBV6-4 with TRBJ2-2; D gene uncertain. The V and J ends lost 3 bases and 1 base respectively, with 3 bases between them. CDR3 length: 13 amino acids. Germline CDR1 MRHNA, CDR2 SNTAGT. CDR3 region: CASSEGNTGELFF. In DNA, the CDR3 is TGTGCCAGCAGTGAAGGGAACACCGGGGAGCTGTTTTTT.

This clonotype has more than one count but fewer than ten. DNA of the CDR3: TGTGCCAGCAGCCCAATGACAGGGAGAGGGGGCACAGATACGCAGTATTTT. The encoded protein is CASSPMTGRGGTDTQYF. This rearrangement joins TRBV6-2 or TRBV6-3 to TRBJ2-3; 7 bases agree with TRBD1. This CDR3 has 17 amino acids. The V gene end was trimmed by 6 bases and the J gene end by 1 base; junction bases not matched to a gene: 13. From germline, CDR1 is MNHEY and CDR2 SVGEGT.

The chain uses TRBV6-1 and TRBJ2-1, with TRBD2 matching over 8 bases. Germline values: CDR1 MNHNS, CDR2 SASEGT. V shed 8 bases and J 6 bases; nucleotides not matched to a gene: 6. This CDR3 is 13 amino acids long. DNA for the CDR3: TGTGCCAGCGGTGGCCGGGGGGGCAATGAGCAGTTCTTC. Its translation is CASGGRGGNEQFF.

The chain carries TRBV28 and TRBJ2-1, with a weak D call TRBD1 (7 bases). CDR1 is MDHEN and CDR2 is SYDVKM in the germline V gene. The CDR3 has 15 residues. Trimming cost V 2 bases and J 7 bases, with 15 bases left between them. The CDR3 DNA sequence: TGTGCCAGCAGTTTAGCAGGGGGGACAGTAAATGAGCAGTTCTTC. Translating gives CASSLAGGTVNEQFF.

The CDR3 sequence is CSARWTSGGPYNEQFF. CDR3 sequence (DNA): TGCAGTGCTCGTTGGACTAGCGGGGGGCCTTACAATGAGCAGTTCTTC. J is TRBJ2-1 and V is TRBV20-1; TRBD2 aligns across 14 bases. V lost 5 bases, J lost 4 bases, and 7 bases stayed unmatched. Germline V gene data show CDR1 as DFQATT and CDR2 as SNEGSKA (reference sequence). This CDR3 spans 16 amino acids.

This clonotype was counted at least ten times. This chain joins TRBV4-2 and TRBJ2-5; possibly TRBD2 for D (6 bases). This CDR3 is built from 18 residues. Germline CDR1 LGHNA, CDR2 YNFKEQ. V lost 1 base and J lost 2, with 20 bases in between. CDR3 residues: CASSQARSSGLTQETQYF. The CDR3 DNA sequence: TGTGCCAGCAGCCAAGCTCGTTCCAGCGGGCTAACACAAGAGACCCAGTACTTC.

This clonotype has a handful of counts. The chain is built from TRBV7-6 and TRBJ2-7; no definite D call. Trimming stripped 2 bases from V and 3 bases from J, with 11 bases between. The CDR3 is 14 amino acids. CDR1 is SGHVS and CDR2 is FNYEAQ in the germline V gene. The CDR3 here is CASSLKGGGYEQYF. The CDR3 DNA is TGTGCCAGCAGCTTAAAAGGTGGCGGCTACGAGCAGTACTTC. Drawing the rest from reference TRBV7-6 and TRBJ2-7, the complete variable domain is GAGVSQSPRYKVTKRGQDVALRCDPISGHVSLYWYRQALGQGPEFLTYFNYEAQQDKSGLPNDRFSAERPEGSISTLTIQRTEQRDSAMYRCASSLKGGGYEQYFGPGTRLTVT.

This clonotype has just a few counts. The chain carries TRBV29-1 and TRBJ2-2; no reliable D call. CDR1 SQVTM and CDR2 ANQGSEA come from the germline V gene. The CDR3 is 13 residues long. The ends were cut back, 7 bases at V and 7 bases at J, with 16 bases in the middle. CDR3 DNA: TGCAGCGGTACCCGGGTCGCGAACGGGGAGCTGTTTTTT. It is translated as CSGTRVANGELFF.

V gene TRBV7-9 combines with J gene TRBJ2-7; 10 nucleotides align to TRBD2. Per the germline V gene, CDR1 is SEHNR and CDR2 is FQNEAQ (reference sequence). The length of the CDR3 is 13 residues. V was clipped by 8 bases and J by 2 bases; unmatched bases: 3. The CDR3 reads CASSTSGTYEQYF. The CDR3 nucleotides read TGTGCCAGCTCAACTAGCGGGACCTACGAGCAGTACTTC.